Listed below are T cell receptor beta chains from one sample, sequenced in a study of beta chain features in type 1 diabetes. Generated by immunoSEQ multiplex PCR, the TCRdb table keeps only in-frame clones and is missing some. The repertoire has fewer than 900,000 clones, about a sixth of them found once; the top ten carry 0.02% to 0.03%. The specimen was naive CD4+ T cells from blood. Source of these receptors: a woman aged 18-29 years in good health. Each CDR3 is given with its conserved first and last residue. The order of the fields is clone size, D gene, J gene, V gene, CDR3 protein, CDR3 DNA. D genes are given only for firm matches. Only part of the rows carry a size: once, few, many, or a class if the clone is expanded.

- - TRBJ2-1 TRBV13 CASSLLGRIEQKVRVRYNEQFF TGTGCCAGCAGCTTACTGGGACGAATAGAACAGAAAGTCAGGGTCCGATACAATGAGCAGTTCTTC
few TRBD1 TRBJ2-7 TRBV5-1 CASSRDRESYEQYF TGCGCCAGCAGCCGCGACAGGGAGAGTTACGAGCAGTACTTC
- - TRBJ2-1 TRBV6-1 CASTQVFGLNEQFF TGTGCCAGTACCCAGGTTTTTGGGCTCAATGAGCAGTTCTTC
- - TRBJ1-1 TRBV18 CASSPPVNGGDGEAFF TGTGCCAGCTCACCACCCGTCAACGGGGGGGACGGTGAAGCTTTCTTT
- - TRBJ2-5 TRBV5-4 CASSLGRETQYF TGTGCCAGCAGCTTGGGGAGAGAGACCCAGTACTTC
few TRBD2 TRBJ2-1 TRBV18 CASSPSTGTSGNNEQFF TGTGCCAGCTCACCTTCTACCGGGACTAGCGGAAACAATGAGCAGTTCTTC
- - TRBJ2-1 TRBV7-2 CASSLSTVNEQFF TGTGCCAGCAGCTTATCGACAGTCAATGAGCAGTTCTTC
- - TRBJ2-7 TRBV7-9 CASSLATYEQYF TGTGCCAGCAGCTTAGCGACCTACGAGCAGTACTTC
- TRBD2 TRBJ2-3 TRBV7-3 CASSSRPSGSTDTQYF TGTGCCAGCAGCTCCCGACCTAGCGGGAGCACAGATACGCAGTATTTT
few TRBD2 TRBJ2-1 TRBV5-4 CASSPLAGGYEQFF TGTGCCAGCAGCCCATTAGCGGGAGGCTATGAGCAGTTCTTC
once TRBD1 TRBJ2-7 TRBV7-9 CASSLATGAYEQYF TGTGCCAGCAGCTTAGCGACAGGGGCCTACGAGCAGTACTTC
- - TRBJ1-4 TRBV19 CASMGTLTNEKLFF TGTGCCAGTATGGGGACCCTGACTAATGAAAAACTGTTTTTT
few TRBD2 TRBJ2-3 TRBV7-2 CASSYLGTSGGITDTQYF TGTGCCAGCAGCTACCTCGGGACTAGCGGGGGTATCACAGATACGCAGTATTTT
few TRBD2 TRBJ2-7 TRBV7-2 CASSRGGSYEQYF TGTGCCAGCAGTCGGGGGGGCTCCTACGAGCAGTACTTC
few - TRBJ1-5 TRBV9 CASSPPVRGPYSNQPQHF TGTGCCAGCAGCCCACCGGTGCGGGGCCCTTATAGCAATCAGCCCCAGCATTTT
- TRBD1 TRBJ1-5 TRBV19 CASSSRTGSNQPQHF TGTGCCAGTAGTAGTAGGACAGGCAGCAATCAGCCCCAGCATTTT
few - TRBJ2-1 TRBV10-2 CASSESLGTRRFF TGCGCCAGCAGTGAGTCTCTAGGGACCAGAAGATTCTTC
- TRBD2 TRBJ2-3 TRBV7-9 CASSTHRLAGSTDTQYF TGTGCCAGCAGCACCCACCGACTAGCGGGTAGCACAGATACGCAGTATTTT